This T cell receptor (beta chain) was documented in a study of T cell responses to AZD1222 COVID-19 vaccine. Study conclusions and caveats: There were mostly white British donors and more females than males, and clonal diversity was possibly underestimated. With dominance at 160-218 and 743-854, vaccine-associated CD4 TCRs spanned spike.

Assay: immunoSEQ multiplex PCR; the TCRdb copy retains only in-frame clones and omits some. The table shows around 190,000 clones, with approximately 86% occurring only once. Germline V gene sequence: CDR1 LNHDA, CDR2 SQIVND (reference sequence). The CDR3 totals 15 residues. V was pared by 7 bases and J by 7 bases, with 20 bases between. Of note for this clone: No antigen is known for it.

The receptor's source is an adult who received the AZD1222 COVID-19 vaccine. V is TRBV19 and J is TRBJ1-5; a weak D match, TRBD1 (5 bases). Sequenced here: peripheral blood, sampled 28 days after the second AZD1222 dose. The CDR3 protein is CASNLQRGLGQPQHF. In DNA, the CDR3 is TGTGCCAGTAACCTACAAAGGGGCCTGGGACAGCCCCAGCATTTT.